These T cell receptor beta chains were read from a single sample in a study of early T cells in non-severe SARS-CoV-2 infection. A single record per CDR3 protein comes from TCRdb applying MiXCR to the 5' RACE reads. Of roughly 90,000 distinct CDR3 sequences in the sample, about 15% were seen once. Sequenced input: whole blood. The receptors were gathered from an adult who was a healthcare worker with PCR-confirmed SARS-CoV-2 infection or an uninfected control (not recorded which). Each CDR3 is given with its conserved first and last residue. The D gene is left open where the match is weak. Clone size is stated in some rows and not others, as once, few, many or a class when expanded.

V	size	D	J	DNA	CDR3
TRBV5-1	many	.	TRBJ1-1	TGCGCCAGCAGTTCCGGGGAAAGCGGCACTGAAGCTTTCTTT	CASSSGESGTEAFF
TRBV7-6	.	TRBD1	TRBJ1-1	TGTGCCAGTATAGAAACAGGGGGCGTTATGACTGAAGCTTTCTTT	CASIETGGVMTEAFF
TRBV19	.	TRBD1	TRBJ2-1	TGTGCCAGTTCCCAGACGGGACAGGGCTCTGAGCAGTTCTTC	CASSQTGQGSEQFF
TRBV9	once	.	TRBJ2-3	TGTGCCAGCAGCGTTCCCCCCTACCCTACGCAGTATTTT	CASSVPPYPTQYF
TRBV6-4	many	.	TRBJ1-2	TGTGCCAGCAGAAACTACAGGGACCCATTCTATGGCTACACCTTC	CASRNYRDPFYGYTF
TRBV9	.	.	TRBJ2-2	TGTGCCAGCAGCGTAGGAAGGGTCGGGGAGCTGTTTTTT	CASSVGRVGELFF
TRBV20-1	.	.	TRBJ2-6	TGCAGTGCTCGGACAGATTTCTCTGGGGCCAACGTCCTGACTTTC	CSARTDFSGANVLTF
TRBV11-3	.	.	TRBJ1-6	TGTGCCAGCAGCGTAGGATCAAATTCACCCCTCCACTTT	CASSVGSNSPLHF
TRBV5-1	.	TRBD1	TRBJ2-1	TGCGCCAGCAGCTCGGGACAGCCTTATGAGCAGTTCTTC	CASSSGQPYEQFF
TRBV4-1	.	.	TRBJ1-5	TGCGCCAGCAGCCAAGATGGCAGGGGCAATCAGCCCCAGCATTTT	CASSQDGRGNQPQHF
TRBV6-1	few	TRBD1	TRBJ1-1	TGTGCCAGCCAAGTAGGACAGGGGATGAACACTGAAGCTTTCTTT	CASQVGQGMNTEAFF
TRBV21-1	few	.	TRBJ1-5	TGTGCCAGCAGCAAAGCGCGTAATCAGCCCCAGCATTTT	CASSKARNQPQHF
TRBV5-6	few	.	TRBJ1-6	TGTGCCAGCAGCCCCGGACGCGGGAATTCACCCCTCCACTTT	CASSPGRGNSPLHF
TRBV7-2	.	.	TRBJ1-2	TGTGCCAGCAGCCCACCACAGTTGCGGAACTATGGCTACACCTTC	CASSPPQLRNYGYTF
TRBV6-5	few	TRBD1	TRBJ2-1	TGTGCCAGCAGTTACGACAGGGTAAATGAGCAGTTCTTC	CASSYDRVNEQFF
TRBV5-4	.	TRBD1	TRBJ2-5	TGTGCCAGCAGCTACTTCCCCGGACAGGGCCAAGAGACCCAGTACTTC	CASSYFPGQGQETQYF
TRBV25-1	many	TRBD1	TRBJ1-5	TGTGCCAGCCGCCCCGGGACAGGGGGATCACAGCCCCAGCATTTT	CASRPGTGGSQPQHF
TRBV5-4	few	TRBD2	TRBJ2-2	TGTGCCAGCAGCTTGGGTCGATCTAGCGGGGCCCGGGGGGAGCTGTTTTTT	CASSLGRSSGARGELFF
TRBV19	few	TRBD1	TRBJ2-2	TGTGCCAGTAGACAGGGGGCGGGCACCGGGGAGCTGTTTTTT	CASRQGAGTGELFF
TRBV20-1	few	TRBD1	TRBJ1-1	TGCAGTGCCACTAGACAGGGTCGTAGCCGGGACACTGAAGCTTTCTTT	CSATRQGRSRDTEAFF
TRBV11-3	few	.	TRBJ1-1	TGTGCCAGCAGTTTCTCGACGGTCACTGAAGCTTTCTTT	CASSFSTVTEAFF
TRBV2	few	.	TRBJ2-1	TGTGCCAGCAGTGAAGAAGGAATCGGTGAGCAGTTCTTC	CASSEEGIGEQFF
TRBV24-1	.	.	TRBJ2-3	TGTGCCACCAGTGATGGGGCAGATACGCAGTATTTT	CATSDGADTQYF
TRBV6-2/TRBV6-3	few	.	TRBJ2-3	TGTGCCAGCAGTTACTCGAGGACCTCCAGGGCCACAGATACGCAGTATTTT	CASSYSRTSRATDTQYF
TRBV7-3	.	.	TRBJ1-6	TGTGCCAGCAGCCCCAGACAGGCTGGCAGCTCCTATAATTCACCCCTCCACTTT	CASSPRQAGSSYNSPLHF
TRBV5-1	.	.	TRBJ2-5	TGCGCCAGCAGCTTGGCGATGGCAGAAGAGACCCAGTACTTC	CASSLAMAEETQYF
TRBV5-5	.	.	TRBJ1-2	TGTGCCAGCAGCTCAATAAGGACAGTAAACTATGGCTACACCTTC	CASSSIRTVNYGYTF
TRBV4-1	few	TRBD1	TRBJ2-3	TGCGCCAGCAGCCAAGAGTACAGGGGCAAAGATACGCAGTATTTT	CASSQEYRGKDTQYF
TRBV29-1	.	.	TRBJ1-2	TGCAGCGTTGAGGAGGACGGAAAACACTATGGCTACACCTTC	CSVEEDGKHYGYTF
TRBV5-6	few	.	TRBJ1-1	TGTGCCAGCAGCTGGCAGGTTTCGGCTGAAGCTTTCTTT	CASSWQVSAEAFF
TRBV6-6	few	.	TRBJ2-5	TGTGCCAGCAGTTACGCAACCCCGGGGGCAGCCCGGGAAGAGACCCAGTACTTC	CASSYATPGAAREETQYF